What follows are 27 T cell receptor beta chains derived from one specimen sequenced in a study of T cell changes during pregnancy in multiple sclerosis. Libraries were prepared by immunoSEQ multiplex PCR; TCRdb keeps only in-frame clonotypes and omits some of them. Among roughly 72,000 clones, 89% were seen once, and the ten largest hold over 0.8%. The source material was peripheral blood, sampled in the first trimester of pregnancy. The receptors derive from a female donor in good health, enrolled as a control in a pregnancy study.

This clone was recorded only once. The chain recombines TRBV6-5 with TRBJ1-2; D may be TRBD1 (5 bases). The germline V gene has CDR1 MNHEY and CDR2 SVGAGI. The CDR3 is 14 residues long. Trimming removed 5 bases from V and 2 bases from J, with 12 bases in between. CDR3 sequence: CASSRGTANYGYTF. For the CDR3, the DNA is TGTGCCAGCAGTCGGGGGACGGCCAACTATGGCTACACCTTC.

This clone has a single count. The rearrangement joins TRBV14 to TRBJ1-1; a weak D match, TRBD1 (5 bases). The germline V and J ends were trimmed by 1 base and 0 bases, with 12 bases remaining between them. The CDR3 extends over 16 amino acids. Germline CDR1 reads SGHDN; CDR2 reads FVKESK. This CDR3 is CASSQGWGVLNTEAFF. Written as DNA, the CDR3 is TGTGCCAGCAGCCAAGGGTGGGGGGTTTTGAACACTGAAGCTTTCTTT.

The J gene is TRBJ2-1, the V gene TRBV18; the D gene is possibly TRBD1 (6 bases). Germline CDR1 is KGHSH and CDR2 is LQKENI. The V gene lost 5 bases and the J gene lost 9 bases, with 20 bases spanning the gap. The CDR3 loop spans 15 amino acids. CDR3 sequence: CASSARTRGRGEQFF. The CDR3 DNA reads TGTGCCAGCTCAGCCCGGACCAGGGGTAGGGGTGAGCAGTTCTTC.

The chain links TRBV30 to TRBJ2-3, with 8 bases lining up with TRBD2. The V gene's germline CDR1 is GTSNPN and CDR2 SVGIG (reference sequence). This CDR3 spans 16 amino acids. Trimming cost V 3 bases and J 1 base; bases outside gene matches: 9. DNA of the CDR3: TGTGCCTGGAGACCCTGGGGGCGGGAGGGCACAGATACGCAGTATTTT. Encoded protein: CAWRPWGREGTDTQYF.

The V and J genes are TRBV19 and TRBJ2-1; 9 positions agree with TRBD2. V was clipped by 6 bases and J by 5 bases; unmatched bases: 11. This CDR3 is 16 amino acids long. Germline CDR1 and CDR2: LNHDA and SQIVND (reference sequence). Here the CDR3 DNA reads TGTGCCAGTAGAAATCCCCTAGCGGGGTTAAACAATGAGCAGTTCTTC. Its protein product is CASRNPLAGLNNEQFF.

The sample holds one count of this clone. The CDR3 region is CASSFTGITGNTIYF. CDR3 sequence (DNA): TGTGCCAGCAGCTTCACAGGGATAACTGGAAACACCATATATTTT. V and J are TRBV6-1 and TRBJ1-3; D possibly corresponds to TRBD1 (6 bases). V dropped 6 bases and J dropped 2 bases, with 14 bases sitting between them. The CDR3 sequence is 15 residues long. The germline V gene has CDR1 MNHNS and CDR2 SASEGT.

The V and J genes are TRBV19 and TRBJ1-1; 12 nucleotides line up with TRBD1. Per germline, CDR1 LNHDA and CDR2 SQIVND (reference sequence). Unmatched junction bases numbered 9, after V lost 6 bases and J lost 1 base. CDR3 length: 17 amino acids. The DNA for the CDR3 is TGTGCCAGTAGCTCCCGGGACAGGGGGCTTGGGAACACTGAAGCTTTCTTT. It translates to CASSSRDRGLGNTEAFF.

The chain combines TRBV27 with TRBJ1-5; possibly TRBD1 for D (5 bases). Trimming removed 4 bases from V and 4 bases from J, with 11 bases in between. This CDR3 comprises 14 residues. Germline V gene data show CDR1 as MNHEY and CDR2 as SMNVEV (reference sequence). CDR3 sequence (DNA): TGTGCCAGCAGTTGGCAGGGTCTTAATCAGCCCCAGCATTTT. This sequence encodes CASSWQGLNQPQHF.

This clone was found once. The chain has TRBV5-6 and TRBJ2-7; 8 bases are a match to TRBD2. The CDR3 sequence is 15 residues long. Germline values: CDR1 SGHDT, CDR2 YYEEEE. The V and J ends lost 2 bases and 4 bases, in that order; junction bases with no gene match: 8. CDR3 nucleotide sequence: TGTGCCAGCAGCTTCTTGAGAGCGGGGGTGTACGAGCAGTACTTC. Its protein is CASSFLRAGVYEQYF.

This rearrangement joins TRBV5-1 to TRBJ1-3; D unresolved. This CDR3 comprises 15 residues. The germline CDR1 and CDR2 sequences are SGHRS and YFSETQ. V lost 4 bases, J lost 4 bases, and 15 bases lay in between. For the CDR3, the DNA is TGCGCCAGCAGCCCTACGCCGGGGTCAGGAAACACCATATATTTT. Its protein product is CASSPTPGSGNTIYF. Looking up the rest from reference TRBV5-1 and TRBJ1-3 gives the full variable domain: KAGVTQTPRYLIKTRGQQVTLSCSPISGHRSVSWYQQTPGQGLQFLFEYFSETQRNKGNFPGRFSGRQFSNSRSEMNVSTLELGDSALYLCASSPTPGSGNTIYFGEGSWLTVV.

The chain employs TRBV30 and TRBJ1-4; 7 bases align to TRBD1. The V and J ends lost 1 base and 8 bases, in that order; junction bases with no gene match: 10. The CDR3 is 15 amino acids. Germline loops: CDR1 GTSNPN, CDR2 SVGIG (reference sequence). The CDR3 here is CAWSGRQGSYEKLFF. CDR3 DNA sequence: TGTGCCTGGAGTGGGCGACAGGGATCTTACGAAAAACTGTTTTTT.

The J gene is TRBJ2-7, the V gene TRBV5-1, with 8 bases lining up with TRBD2. Germline trimming cut 4 bases from V and 5 bases from J; bases unmatched to any gene: 14. This CDR3 has 16 amino acids. The germline CDR1 and CDR2 sequences are SGHRS and YFSETQ. For the CDR3, the DNA is TGCGCCAGCAGCCATAAAATAAGCGGGGGTCCCCACGAGCAGTACTTC. This encodes CASSHKISGGPHEQYF.

V and J are TRBV11-2 and TRBJ2-2, with 8 bases matching TRBD2. CDR1 SGHAT and CDR2 FQNNGV come from the germline V gene. This CDR3 region has 18 residues. Trimming at V came to 6 bases and at J to 3 bases, leaving 15 bases not matched to a gene. The DNA of the CDR3 is TGTGCCAGCAGGTTGTTTAGGGTAGCGGGGCGCTACACCGGGGAGCTGTTTTTT. It translates to CASRLFRVAGRYTGELFF. The whole variable domain, remainder taken from reference TRBV11-2 and TRBJ2-2, is EAGVAQSPRYKIIEKRQSVAFWCNPISGHATLYWYQQILGQGPKLLIQFQNNGVVDDSQLPKDRFSAERLKGVDSTLKIQPAKLEDSAVYLCASRLFRVAGRYTGELFFGEGSRLTVL.

The chain is built from TRBV19 and TRBJ1-5; D is perhaps TRBD1 (5 bases). This CDR3 has 14 amino acids. Germline V gene sequence: CDR1 LNHDA, CDR2 SQIVND (reference sequence). V was trimmed by 6 bases and J by 3 bases, leaving 12 bases between them. For the CDR3, the DNA is TGTGCCAGTAGCGCCCCGGGGGTCAATCAGCCCCAGCATTTT. Amino acid sequence: CASSAPGVNQPQHF.

The chain links TRBV5-4 to TRBJ1-1; a weak D match, TRBD1 (6 bases). The V and J ends lost 7 bases and 1 base respectively, with 17 bases between them. The CDR3 sequence is 15 residues long. Germline V gives CDR1 SGHNT, CDR2 YYREEE (reference sequence). The CDR3 DNA is TGTGCCAGCGGCCTTGCTCGGGGACAGAACACTGAAGCTTTCTTT. Its translation is CASGLARGQNTEAFF.

The rearrangement uses TRBV10-1 and TRBJ2-5, with D tentatively TRBD2 (5 bases). This CDR3 spans 16 amino acids. Germline assignment: CDR1 WNHNN and CDR2 SYGVQD (reference sequence). Trimming took 3 bases from V and 4 from J, leaving 18 bases between them. CDR3 residues: CASSDDTLGGPETQYF. Here the CDR3 DNA reads TGCGCCAGCAGTGATGATACACTCGGAGGTCCAGAGACCCAGTACTTC.

This chain uses TRBV5-1 with TRBJ2-4; TRBD1 matches 7 bases. V shed 4 bases, J shed 2 bases, and the junction held 12 bases outside the gene matches. Germline V gene lookup returns CDR1 SGHRS and CDR2 YFSETQ. CDR3 length: 17 amino acids. CDR3 DNA: TGCGCCAGCAGCGCGGACAGGATTGGCAGCCCCAAAAACATTCAGTACTTC. Translation: CASSADRIGSPKNIQYF.

This chain links TRBV5-4 with TRBJ2-7, with TRBD2 matching over 14 bases. CDR1 is SGHNT and CDR2 is YYREEE in the germline V gene (reference sequence). J gave up 0 bases and V 4 bases, and 3 bases lay outside the gene matches. The CDR3 is made up of 16 amino acids. Written as DNA, the CDR3 is TGTGCCAGCAGCGGCGGACTAGCGGGAGGCTCCTACGAGCAGTACTTC. Its protein product is CASSGGLAGGSYEQYF. The full variable domain, completed using reference TRBV5-4 and TRBJ2-7, is ETGVTQSPTHLIKTRGQQVTLRCSSQSGHNTVSWYQQALGQGPQFIFQYYREEENGRGNFPPRFSGLQFPNYSSELNVNALELDDSALYLCASSGGLAGGSYEQYFGPGTRLTVT.

This chain uses TRBV28 with TRBJ1-2, with D unclear. In germline, CDR1 is MDHEN, CDR2 SYDVKM. With 3 bases removed from V and 8 bases from J, the gap between germline ends came to 10 bases. This CDR3 has 12 amino acids. CDR3 sequence reads: CASSFYPGGYTF. The CDR3 DNA reads TGTGCCAGCAGTTTTTATCCCGGGGGCTACACCTTC.

This clone was seen a few times. The chain is built from TRBV18 and TRBJ1-1; D unclear. Germline lookup yields CDR1 KGHSH and CDR2 LQKENI. The CDR3 consists of 16 residues. V lost 2 bases to trimming and J lost 5 bases, with 18 bases between them. The CDR3 is CASSPFGADLGTEAFF. The CDR3 region has the DNA TGTGCCAGCTCACCATTCGGCGCGGACTTAGGGACTGAAGCTTTCTTT.

This rearrangement joins TRBV10-3 to TRBJ1-5; a weak D match, TRBD1 (6 bases). The germline V gene has CDR1 ENHRY and CDR2 SYGVKD. This CDR3 region has 14 residues. Between the trimmed V and J ends, which lost 4 bases and 4 bases, there was a span of 11 bases. CDR3 coding DNA: TGTGCCATCAGTGGGCGAGGGGGTAATCAGCCCCAGCATTTT. Its protein product is CAISGRGGNQPQHF.

V gene TRBV7-8 combines with J gene TRBJ1-2; D is unresolved. The germline CDR1 and CDR2 sequences are SGHVS and FQNEAQ. The CDR3 has 12 amino acids. The V end lost 4 bases, the J end lost 8 bases, and 11 bases lay between the germline ends. CDR3 amino acids: CASSSTAGGYTF. The CDR3 nucleotides are TGTGCCAGCAGCTCCACGGCGGGGGGCTACACCTTC.

In DNA, the CDR3 is TGCGCCAGCAGCCAAGAGGCTAGCGGGGGGGATACGCAGTATTTT. This encodes CASSQEASGGDTQYF. The chain carries TRBV4-1 and TRBJ2-3, with 11 nucleotides matching TRBD2. CDR1 MGHRA and CDR2 YSYEKL come from the germline V gene. J gave up 6 bases and V 0 bases, and 2 bases lay outside the gene matches. The CDR3 covers 15 residues.

This clone was observed a handful of times. The chain recombines TRBV28 with TRBJ1-6; D gene ambiguous. CDR1 is MDHEN and CDR2 is SYDVKM in the germline V gene. Trimming shortened V by 5 bases and J by 10 bases, and 12 bases separated the two germline ends. This CDR3 region has 13 residues. Here the CDR3 DNA reads TGTGCCAGCAGTCCCTCCCCCAGGTCACCCCTCCACTTT. Its protein product is CASSPSPRSPLHF.

The chain has TRBV2 and TRBJ1-1; a possible D gene is TRBD1 (6 bases). The germline V and J ends were trimmed by 6 bases and 4 bases, with 9 bases remaining between them. The CDR3 is 12 residues long. Per germline, CDR1 SNHLY and CDR2 FYNNEI. In DNA, the CDR3 is TGTGCCAGCAGGGCAGGGGCCACTGAAGCTTTCTTT. This gives the protein CASRAGATEAFF. Filled out from reference TRBV2 and TRBJ1-1, the complete variable domain reads EPEVTQTPSHQVTQMGQEVILRCVPISNHLYFYWYRQILGQKVEFLVSFYNNEISEKSEIFDDQFSVERPDGSNFTLKIRSTKLEDSAMYFCASRAGATEAFFGQGTRLTVV.

V is TRBV6-5 and J is TRBJ1-1; D unclear. From germline, CDR1 is MNHEY and CDR2 SVGAGI. The length of the CDR3 is 13 residues. V lost 2 bases to trimming and J lost 14 bases, with 18 bases between them. The CDR3 protein is CASSYPIPGVYFF. The CDR3 DNA sequence: TGTGCCAGCAGTTACCCAATCCCCGGGGTCTACTTCTTT.

This sequence joins TRBV4-3 and TRBJ2-1; the D gene is possibly TRBD2 (6 bases). This CDR3 comprises 15 residues. V lost 0 bases and J 6 bases, leaving 12 bases between the germline ends. Per the germline V gene, CDR1 is LGHNA and CDR2 is YSLEER. DNA for the CDR3: TGCGCCAGCAGCCAAGATGGGACTGTTTCCAATGAGCAGTTCTTC. Its protein product is CASSQDGTVSNEQFF.